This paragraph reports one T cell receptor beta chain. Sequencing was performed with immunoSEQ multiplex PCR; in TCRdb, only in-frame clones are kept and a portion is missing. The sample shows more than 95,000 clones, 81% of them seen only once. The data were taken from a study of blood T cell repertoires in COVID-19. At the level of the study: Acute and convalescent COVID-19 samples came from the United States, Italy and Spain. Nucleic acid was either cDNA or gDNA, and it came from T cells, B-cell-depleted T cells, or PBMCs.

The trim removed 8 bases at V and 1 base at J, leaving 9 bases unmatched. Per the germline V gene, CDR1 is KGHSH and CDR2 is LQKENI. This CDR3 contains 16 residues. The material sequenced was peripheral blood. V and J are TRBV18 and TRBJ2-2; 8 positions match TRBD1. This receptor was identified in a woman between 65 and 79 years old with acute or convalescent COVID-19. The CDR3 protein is CASRTPGTGNTGELFF. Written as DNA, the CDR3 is TGTGCCAGCCGTACCCCCGGGACAGGGAACACCGGGGAGCTGTTTTTT.